These 20 T cell receptor beta chains were all obtained from the same sample, sequenced in a study of Ad26.COV2.S vaccination and SARS-CoV-2 variants. The treatment denotes: some 20 received Ad26.COV2.S at low or high dose, single or two shots; roughly 5 received placebo; per-sample allocation not given. Sampling occurred on day 63 after the first vaccine or placebo injection. TCRdb's copy holds only in-frame clones and misses some; the assay was immunoSEQ multiplex PCR. The sample lists around 420,000 clones; roughly 90% were seen once. Source: peripheral blood, taken in a trial of Ad26.COV2.S vaccine versus placebo. All receptors come from a person between 18 and 65 years old who received the Ad26.COV2.S COVID-19 vaccine or a placebo.

This chain joins TRBV7-3 and TRBJ2-3; the D gene is possibly TRBD2 (5 bases). Trimming left V 3 bases short and J 14 bases short, with 18 bases between. Germline loops: CDR1 SGHTA, CDR2 FQGTGA. The CDR3 is 13 amino acids. The CDR3 DNA reads as TGTGCCAGCAGCTTGAGCTCCGCGGGTCAGCTGTATTTT. This encodes CASSLSSAGQLYF.

The chain employs TRBV9 and TRBJ2-3; no firm D call. Germline loops: CDR1 SGDLS, CDR2 YYNGEE. V shed 3 bases and J shed 1 base, with 9 bases lying between them. This CDR3 is 14 amino acids long. Here the CDR3 DNA reads TGTGCCAGCAGCGCGGACGGACGCACAGATACGCAGTATTTT. Translated, it gives CASSADGRTDTQYF.

The rearrangement links TRBV3-1 (or the pseudogene TRBV3-2) to TRBJ2-7; D not certain. Germline CDR1 and CDR2: LGHDT and YNNKEL (reference sequence). The CDR3 has 13 residues. V lost 0 bases and J 3 bases, leaving 6 bases between the germline ends. CDR3 DNA: TGTGCCAGCAGCCAAGATCATATCTACGAGCAGTACTTC. It is translated as CASSQDHIYEQYF.

The V and J genes are TRBV2 and TRBJ2-3; 9 nucleotides align to TRBD1. The CDR3 extends over 12 amino acids. The germline V gene has CDR1 SNHLY and CDR2 FYNNEI. The junction had 9 bases not matched to a gene; V was cut back by 6 bases and J by 14 bases. The CDR3 loop is CASRLTGGPRYF. DNA of the CDR3: TGTGCCAGCAGATTGACAGGGGGGCCTCGGTATTTT.

The CDR3 bases are TGTGCCAGCACTAGTCCTACGACAGATACGCAGTATTTT. Encoded protein: CASTSPTTDTQYF. This chain uses TRBV28 with TRBJ2-3; the D is unclear. V lost 7 bases and J lost 3, with 11 bases in between. There are 13 residues in the CDR3. Germline V lookup: CDR1 MDHEN, CDR2 SYDVKM.

The V gene is TRBV6-2 or TRBV6-3, the J gene TRBJ2-5; 10 positions agree with TRBD1. This CDR3 has 19 residues. V was clipped by 2 bases and J by 1 base; unmatched bases: 13. Per germline, CDR1 MNHEY and CDR2 SVGEGT. The CDR3 nucleotides read TGTGCCAGCAGTTACCCGCCGGGACAGGGGAGGCCCCTCCAAGAGACCCAGTACTTC. Its protein product is CASSYPPGQGRPLQETQYF.

The chain joins TRBV5-1 to TRBJ1-2; TRBD1 matches at 7 bases. CDR3 size: 15 residues. CDR1 and CDR2 from the germline V gene are SGHRS and YFSETQ. With V trimmed by 0 bases and J by 7 bases, 9 bases remained unmatched. CDR3 sequence (DNA): TGCGCCAGCAGCTTGGTTTCAGGGGGTTACGGTGGCTACACCTTC. Encoded protein: CASSLVSGGYGGYTF.

The chain links TRBV29-1 to TRBJ1-2; the D gene is possibly TRBD1 (5 bases). The CDR3 covers 13 residues. Trimming took 3 bases from V and 1 from J, leaving 9 bases between them. Per germline, CDR1 SQVTM and CDR2 ANQGSEA. The CDR3 region has the DNA TGCAGCGTTGATTCGGGGGTTAACTATGGCTACACCTTC. Its protein is CSVDSGVNYGYTF.

Comments on this clone: One end of the junction varies from germline; a read error may be responsible. The J gene is TRBJ1-6, the V gene TRBV5-6, with D hard to call. Germline V gene data show CDR1 as SGHDT and CDR2 as YYEEEE. This CDR3 contains 17 residues. The CDR3 loop is CASSVASGSDYNLPLHF. CDR3 sequence (DNA): TGTGCCAGCAGCGTGGCGTCCGGGTCCGACTATAATTTACCCCTCCACTTT. The full variable domain, in which reference TRBV5-6 and TRBJ1-6 provide the parts outside the CDR3, is DAGVTQSPTHLIKTRGQQVTLRCSPKSGHDTVSWYQQALGQGPQFIFQYYEEEERQRGNFPDRFSGHQFPNYSSELNVNALLLGDSALYLCASSVASGSDYNLPLHFGNGTRLTVT.

The rearrangement joins TRBV19 to TRBJ2-7; D possibly corresponds to TRBD1 (6 bases). CDR1 and CDR2 from the germline V gene are LNHDA and SQIVND (reference sequence). V was clipped by 10 bases and J by 6 bases, with 25 bases between them. There are 15 residues in the CDR3. The chain's CDR3 is CANKSPGHSRCEQYF. For the CDR3, the DNA is TGTGCCAACAAAAGTCCGGGACACTCTAGATGCGAGCAGTACTTC. Combining the CDR3 with reference TRBV19 and TRBJ2-7 gives the whole variable domain DGGITQSPKYLFRKEGQNVTLSCEQNLNHDAMYWYRQDPGQGLRLIYYSQIVNDFQKGDIAEGYSVSREKKESFPLTVTSAQKNPTAFYLCANKSPGHSRCEQYFGPGTRLTVT.

The genes are TRBV19 and TRBJ1-6; D not certain. The V end was cut by 5 bases, the J end by 0 bases, with 8 bases between. This CDR3 spans 15 amino acids. Germline CDR1 is LNHDA and CDR2 is SQIVND (reference sequence). CDR3 nucleotides: TGTGCCAGTAGTGACGACGGCTCCTATAATTCACCCCTCCACTTT. Translation gives CASSDDGSYNSPLHF.

The chain is built from TRBV7-2 and TRBJ2-7; TRBD1 is a possible D gene (5 bases). Per the germline V gene, CDR1 is SGHTA and CDR2 is FQGNSA. The V end lost 6 bases, the J end lost 4 bases, and 16 bases lay between the germline ends. The CDR3 is made up of 14 amino acids. The CDR3 region is CASSPYLTAYEQYF. CDR3 coding DNA: TGTGCCAGCAGTCCCTACCTGACAGCTTACGAGCAGTACTTC.

The chain is built from TRBV11-3 and TRBJ2-7; a possible D gene is TRBD2 (6 bases). Trimming took 1 base from V and 6 from J, leaving 10 bases between them. CDR1 SGHNT and CDR2 YENEEA come from the germline V gene. This CDR3 is 13 amino acids long. The DNA of the CDR3 is TGTGCCAGCAGCTTAGGGAGGGGTGGCGAGCAGTACTTC. Its protein product is CASSLGRGGEQYF.

The V call is TRBV11-3, the J call TRBJ1-3; TRBD1 aligns across 7 bases. This CDR3 is 13 amino acids long. Germline lookup yields CDR1 SGHNT and CDR2 YENEEA. Trimming removed 10 bases from V and 2 bases from J; junction bases left unmatched: 5. CDR3 nucleotides: TGTGCCATCTCCCAGGGGGCTGGAAACACCATATATTTT. This gives the protein CAISQGAGNTIYF.

The V gene is TRBV6-4, the J gene TRBJ1-6; no firm D call. CDR3 length: 15 residues. Germline loops: CDR1 MRHNA, CDR2 SNTAGT. Trimming shortened V by 0 bases and J by 7 bases, and 10 bases separated the two germline ends. CDR3 sequence (DNA): TGTGCCAGCAGTGACTCGACGGGTGGAAATTCACCCCTCCACTTT. This translates into CASSDSTGGNSPLHF.

The chain joins TRBV7-3 to TRBJ1-1; D remains ambiguous. The CDR3 covers 13 residues. Germline assignment: CDR1 SGHTA and CDR2 FQGTGA. V was cut by 4 bases and J by 2 bases, with 8 bases left in between. Here the CDR3 reads CASSWTTNTEAFF. The CDR3 DNA sequence: TGTGCCAGCAGCTGGACCACAAACACTGAAGCTTTCTTT.

The chain couples TRBV5-5 to TRBJ2-1; 7 positions agree with TRBD2. This CDR3 has 16 residues. The V gene end was trimmed by 0 bases and the J gene end by 0 bases; junction bases not matched to a gene: 3. Per germline, CDR1 SGHKS and CDR2 YYEKEE (reference sequence). This chain's CDR3 is CASSLVASGSYNEQFF. The CDR3 DNA sequence: TGTGCCAGCAGCTTGGTTGCTAGCGGCTCCTACAATGAGCAGTTCTTC.

Comments on this clone: A much larger clone differs by one base, so this may be a read error. V and J are TRBV2 and TRBJ1-1; 8 bases are a match to TRBD1. This CDR3 is built from 13 residues. J lost 4 bases, V lost 5 bases, and 3 bases had no gene match. Germline CDR1 and CDR2: SNHLY and FYNNEI. The CDR3 nucleotides read TGTGCCAGCAGTACAGGGGGGGGCACTGAAGCTTTCTTT. It is translated as CASSTGGGTEAFF.

V gene TRBV9 combines with J gene TRBJ2-5; TRBD2 aligns across 7 bases. J was trimmed by 9 bases and V by 0 bases; bases with no gene match: 8. The CDR3 is 14 amino acids. Germline lookup yields CDR1 SGDLS and CDR2 YYNGEE. The CDR3 DNA is TGTGCCAGCAGCGTAGAGAGCGGGGCCGTCCCCCAGTACTTC. Translating it yields CASSVESGAVPQYF.

This clone turned up a few times. V and J are TRBV4-1 and TRBJ1-2, with 9 nucleotides matching TRBD1. The CDR3 length is 16 residues. The germline gives CDR1 MGHRA, CDR2 YSYEKL. V was clipped by 0 bases and J by 8 bases; unmatched bases: 10. CDR3 protein: CASSQDGDRDLQGYTF. The DNA of the CDR3 is TGCGCCAGCAGCCAAGATGGGGACAGGGATCTACAGGGCTACACCTTC.